This T cell receptor (beta chain) was recovered during a study of blood T cell repertoires in COVID-19. Study summary: From T cells, B-cell-depleted T cells, or PBMCs came the material, which was cDNA or gDNA.

TCRdb's copy holds only in-frame clones and misses some; the assay was immunoSEQ multiplex PCR. Of 60,000 or so clones listed, about 87% are singletons. V was trimmed by 5 bases and J by 2 bases, leaving 15 bases between them. The length of the CDR3 is 15 residues. Germline CDR1 reads MNHEY; CDR2 reads SMNVEV (reference sequence). The V call is TRBV27, the J call TRBJ2-5; D might be TRBD1 (6 bases). The sequenced sample consisted of peripheral blood. The clonotype originates from a man in his 60s with active or convalescent COVID-19. CDR3 nucleotides: TGTGCCAGCAGTGCACGGACAGCCAAGCAAGAGACCCAGTACTTC. It yields the protein CASSARTAKQETQYF.